The 2 T cell receptor beta chains below come from one sample, sequenced in a study of MAIT cells during Salmonella Paratyphi A infection. Each CDR3 protein is one row after TCRdb ran MiXCR on the 5' RACE reads. Of over 750 distinct CDR3 sequences listed, approximately 25% are singletons. Notes on the study in general: Infection appeared not to change oligoclonal MAIT cell TRBV usage, which favoured TRBV20 and TRBV6.

Time point indicated: after infection, following antibiotic treatment. The MAIT cell gate was Valpha7.2+ CD161+ T cells, sorted by flow cytometry. These receptors are not linked to any known antigen. This specimen was MAIT cells from blood, taken at the last sampling point of the challenge study. The source of these receptors is a person aged 18 to 75 who was deliberately infected with Salmonella Paratyphi A in a paratyphoid fever challenge study.

Points on this clonotype: The CDR3 carries no conserved terminal phenylalanine or tryptophan, so it likely arises from a read error. No DNA is shown, since the ends of the CDR3 on it are uncertain; the CDR3 is the one TCRdb lists. J is TRBJ1-1 and V is TRBV4-2. The CDR3 comprises 9 residues, both ends counted. The germline gives CDR1 LGHNA, CDR2 YNFKEQ. The CDR3 sequence: CASSQELAG.

This clonotype was found a few times. The rearrangement joins TRBV4-2 to TRBJ2-3; D is ambiguous. The CDR3 is 15 amino acids. The germline V gene encodes CDR1 LGHNA and CDR2 YNFKEQ. The V and J ends lost 0 bases and 4 bases respectively, with 11 bases between them. The CDR3 protein is CASSQDGLVADTQYF. The DNA for the CDR3 is TGTGCCAGCAGCCAAGATGGGCTAGTTGCAGATACGCAGTATTTT.